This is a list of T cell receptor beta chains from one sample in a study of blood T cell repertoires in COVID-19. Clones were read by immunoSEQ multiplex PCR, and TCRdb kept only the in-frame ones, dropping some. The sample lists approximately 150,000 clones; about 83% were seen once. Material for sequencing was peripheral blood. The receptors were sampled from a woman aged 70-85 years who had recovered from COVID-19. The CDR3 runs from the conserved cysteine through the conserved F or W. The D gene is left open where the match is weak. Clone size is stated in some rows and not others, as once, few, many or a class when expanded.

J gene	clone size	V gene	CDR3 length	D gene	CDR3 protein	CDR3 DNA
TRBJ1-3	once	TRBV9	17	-	CASSPRDFAYSGNTIYF	TGTGCCAGCAGCCCGCGGGACTTCGCTTACTCTGGAAACACCATATATTTT
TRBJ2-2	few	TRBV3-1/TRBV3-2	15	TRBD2	CASSHAGVGTGELFF	TGTGCCAGCAGCCACGCGGGAGTGGGGACCGGGGAGCTGTTTTTT
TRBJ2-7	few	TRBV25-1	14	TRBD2	CASSPPGLAGEQYF	TGTGCCAGCAGTCCTCCGGGACTAGCGGGCGAGCAGTACTTC
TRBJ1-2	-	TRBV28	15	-	CASSLEGLAGKGYTF	TGTGCCAGCAGTTTAGAAGGCCTAGCAGGCAAAGGCTACACCTTC
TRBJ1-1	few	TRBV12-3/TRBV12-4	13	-	CASSLGPGLEAFF	TGTGCCAGCAGTTTAGGGCCAGGACTCGAAGCTTTCTTT
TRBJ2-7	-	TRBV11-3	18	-	CASSLDVAPGESSYEQYF	TGTGCCAGCAGCTTAGATGTCGCCCCCGGGGAGAGCTCCTACGAGCAGTACTTC
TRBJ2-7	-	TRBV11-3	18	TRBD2	CASSLDLGLAGQDYEQYF	TGTGCCAGCAGCTTAGATCTTGGGTTAGCGGGGCAAGACTACGAGCAGTACTTC
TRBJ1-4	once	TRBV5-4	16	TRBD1	CASSSPPGGPNEKLFF	TGTGCCAGCAGCTCCCCCCCAGGGGGACCTAATGAAAAACTGTTTTTT
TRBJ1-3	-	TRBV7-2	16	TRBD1	CASSLGLGQGSNTIYF	TGTGCCAGCAGCTTAGGCTTGGGACAGGGTTCAAACACCATATATTTT
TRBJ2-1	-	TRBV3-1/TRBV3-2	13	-	CASSQGAEGPQFF	TGTGCCAGCAGCCAAGGGGCGGAGGGCCCCCAGTTCTTC
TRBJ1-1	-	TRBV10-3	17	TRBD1	CAISPRPPTGVNTEAFF	TGTGCCATCAGCCCAAGACCCCCCACAGGGGTGAACACTGAAGCTTTCTTT
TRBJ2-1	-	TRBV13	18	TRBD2	CATPRTSGGPSSYNEQFF	TGTGCCACCCCACGGACTAGCGGGGGGCCTAGCTCCTACAATGAGCAGTTCTTC
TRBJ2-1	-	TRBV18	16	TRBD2	CASSPGVAGAGDEQFF	TGTGCCAGCTCACCAGGAGTAGCGGGAGCCGGGGATGAGCAGTTCTTC
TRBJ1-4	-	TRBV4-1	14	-	CASSQGAGPEKLFF	TGCGCCAGCAGCCAAGGGGCAGGGCCTGAAAAACTGTTTTTT
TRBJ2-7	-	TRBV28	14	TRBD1	CASTPGRTGAEQYF	TGTGCCAGCACCCCGGGCCGCACAGGGGCCGAGCAGTACTTC
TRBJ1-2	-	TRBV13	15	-	CASSLLALVDYGYTF	TGTGCCAGCAGCTTGTTGGCCCTCGTGGACTATGGCTACACCTTC
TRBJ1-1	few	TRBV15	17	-	CATSRDPPRGGVTEAFF	TGTGCCACCAGCAGAGATCCCCCCCGGGGGGGGGTCACTGAAGCTTTCTTT
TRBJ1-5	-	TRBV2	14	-	CASEGGYSNQPQHF	TGTGCCAGCGAAGGCGGATATAGCAATCAGCCCCAGCATTTT
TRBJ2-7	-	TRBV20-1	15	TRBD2	CSASTSGRGIHEQYF	TGCAGTGCTAGTACTAGCGGGAGGGGTATCCACGAGCAGTACTTC
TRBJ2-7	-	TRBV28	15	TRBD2	CASSRLAGGFGEQYF	TGTGCCAGCAGTCGGCTAGCGGGAGGTTTTGGCGAGCAGTACTTC
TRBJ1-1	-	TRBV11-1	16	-	CASGDHPGAPNTEAFF	TGTGCCAGCGGCGACCACCCAGGGGCCCCCAACACTGAAGCTTTCTTT